Shown below are 22 T cell receptor beta chains from a single sample sequenced in a study of T cell responses to AZD1222 COVID-19 vaccine. Some clones are missing from TCRdb's copy, which holds only in-frame ones; the method was immunoSEQ multiplex PCR. The sample gives 150,000 or so clones, roughly 91% of which show up once; more than 1.4% is in the top ten. The input for sequencing was peripheral blood, taken on day 0 of AZD1222 vaccination. The receptors come from an adult in good health.

The chain carries TRBV4-2 and TRBJ2-2; D uncertain. Germline CDR1 is LGHNA and CDR2 is YNFKEQ. This CDR3 has 16 amino acids. With 0 bases removed from V and 6 bases from J, the gap between germline ends came to 14 bases. CDR3 in DNA: TGTGCCAGCAGCCAAGATCGAGGCCTGAAGCCCGGGGAGCTGTTTTTT. Its translation is CASSQDRGLKPGELFF.

In its sample, this clone was seen a few times. The V call is TRBV14, the J call TRBJ2-4, with 7 bases lining up with TRBD2. The CDR3 extends over 16 amino acids. Germline CDR1 is SGHDN and CDR2 is FVKESK. The V and J ends lost 4 bases and 4 bases, in that order; junction bases with no gene match: 10. This chain's CDR3 is CASSLSGTTNKNIQYF. The CDR3 nucleotides are TGTGCCAGCAGCCTTTCCGGGACTACTAATAAAAACATTCAGTACTTC.

The J gene is TRBJ2-7, the V gene TRBV25-1; TRBD2 matches at 11 bases. The CDR3 is 18 amino acids. Germline V gives CDR1 MGHDK, CDR2 SYGVNS. The V segment lost 1 base and the J segment 0 bases; nucleotides outside the gene matches: 8. The CDR3 nucleotides read TGTGCCAGCAGTGAATTAGGTAGCGGGGGGGCCGGCTCCTACGAGCAGTACTTC. Translating gives CASSELGSGGAGSYEQYF.

The V gene is TRBV19, the J gene TRBJ2-1; TRBD2 matches 9 bases. The V segment lost 6 bases and the J segment 4 bases; nucleotides outside the gene matches: 7. CDR1 is LNHDA and CDR2 is SQIVND in the germline V gene (reference sequence). The CDR3 contains 15 residues. CDR3 nucleotides: TGTGCCAGTAGCACCGGGACTAGCCCTTACAATGAGCAGTTCTTC. Translating gives CASSTGTSPYNEQFF.

This clone was recorded only once. This sequence joins TRBV5-6 and TRBJ1-4; possibly TRBD1 for D (5 bases). V was cut by 5 bases and J by 4 bases, with 12 bases left in between. The CDR3 sequence is 14 residues long. Germline V gene sequence: CDR1 SGHDT, CDR2 YYEEEE. CDR3 DNA sequence: TGTGCCAGCAGGCGGGGACCTTTTAATGAAAAACTGTTTTTT. Translation: CASRRGPFNEKLFF.

This clone has a single count. The rearrangement joins TRBV2 to TRBJ1-1; TRBD1 agrees at 8 bases. Germline V gene sequence: CDR1 SNHLY, CDR2 FYNNEI. The trim removed 1 base at V and 0 bases at J, leaving 10 bases unmatched. CDR3 size: 18 residues. CDR3 protein: CASSEVAGGWRMNTEAFF. CDR3 bases: TGTGCCAGCAGTGAAGTGGCAGGGGGCTGGCGGATGAACACTGAAGCTTTCTTT.

This chain joins TRBV27 and TRBJ2-7; D is unclear. The CDR3 is 14 amino acids. Germline assignment: CDR1 MNHEY and CDR2 SMNVEV (reference sequence). V lost 2 bases and J lost 1, with 9 bases in between. The CDR3 sequence: CASSLGLGSYEQYF. The CDR3 DNA reads as TGTGCCAGCAGTTTAGGGTTGGGATCCTACGAGCAGTACTTC.

The chain couples TRBV28 to TRBJ1-5, with TRBD1 as a possible D gene (6 bases). Deletions cut 6 bases from V and 0 bases from J, with 9 bases between. This CDR3 contains 14 residues. Looked up from germline, CDR1 is MDHEN and CDR2 is SYDVKM. CDR3 sequence: CASRGGVSNQPQHF. The CDR3 nucleotides are TGTGCCAGCAGAGGGGGGGTTAGCAATCAGCCCCAGCATTTT. Based on the CDR3 plus reference TRBV28 and TRBJ1-5, the full variable domain is DVKVTQSSRYLVKRTGEKVFLECVQDMDHENMFWYRQDPGLGLRLIYFSYDVKMKEKGDIPEGYSVSREKKERFSLILESASTNQTSMYLCASRGGVSNQPQHFGDGTRLSIL.

This clone has just one count. The chain recombines TRBV9 with TRBJ2-3, with 10 positions matching TRBD2. The length of the CDR3 is 16 residues. After removal of 3 bases from V and 2 bases from J, the junction contained 6 bases not matched to a gene. Germline V gene sequence: CDR1 SGDLS, CDR2 YYNGEE. The DNA of the CDR3 is TGTGCCAGCAGCGGGCCTAGCGGGGGTCCCACAGATACGCAGTATTTT. This encodes CASSGPSGGPTDTQYF.

This chain connects TRBV13 to TRBJ2-7, with 9 bases lining up with TRBD1. This CDR3 contains 15 residues. From germline, CDR1 is PRHDT and CDR2 FYEKMQ (reference sequence). Trimming removed 4 bases from V and 3 bases from J; junction bases left unmatched: 7. The CDR3 region has the DNA TGTGCCAGCAGCTATCCACAGGGGGCTGACTACGAGCAGTACTTC. Protein: CASSYPQGADYEQYF.

The chain uses TRBV2 and TRBJ1-1; D gene unclear. V was cut by 5 bases and J by 6 bases, with 13 bases left in between. Germline V CDR1 and CDR2: SNHLY, FYNNEI. The CDR3 totals 13 residues. The CDR3 nucleotides read TGTGCCAGCAGTATCGACGATGGGGCTGAAGCTTTCTTT. Its protein is CASSIDDGAEAFF.

This rearrangement joins TRBV7-9 to TRBJ1-4; unclear D gene. Germline CDR1 and CDR2: SEHNR and FQNEAQ (reference sequence). The CDR3 covers 16 residues. Trimming left V 5 bases short and J 0 bases short, with 13 bases between. The CDR3 sequence is CASSTPYSATNEKLFF. The CDR3 DNA sequence: TGTGCCAGCAGCACACCCTACAGCGCAACTAATGAAAAACTGTTTTTT.

The sample holds one count of this clone. The rearrangement uses TRBV7-9 and TRBJ1-2; tentative D call: TRBD1 (5 bases). The V gene's germline CDR1 is SEHNR and CDR2 FQNEAQ (reference sequence). V lost 5 bases, J lost 2 bases, and 27 bases lay in between. The CDR3 loop spans 19 amino acids. The CDR3 DNA follows: TGTGCCAGCAGCGCCGGAAAGGGACGAACAGCAAATTTGAACTATGGCTACACCTTC. It encodes CASSAGKGRTANLNYGYTF.

The chain recombines TRBV10-3 with TRBJ2-5, with 9 bases identical to TRBD1. The CDR3 runs 15 residues. Trimming removed 2 bases from V and 5 bases from J; junction bases left unmatched: 6. Per germline, CDR1 ENHRY and CDR2 SYGVKD. In DNA, the CDR3 is TGTGCCATCAGTGAGACCGGGACAGGGCGGGAGACCCAGTACTTC. Translated, it gives CAISETGTGRETQYF.

CDR3 loop: CASSLSLREAFF. CDR3 coding DNA: TGTGCCAGCAGTTTATCGTTGAGGGAAGCTTTCTTT. The chain recombines TRBV28 with TRBJ1-1; D is undetermined. CDR1 and CDR2 (germline): MDHEN, SYDVKM. Trimming took off 1 base at V and 8 bases at J, with 8 bases between the two ends. This CDR3 is built from 12 residues.

The V gene is TRBV20-1, the J gene TRBJ2-7; possibly TRBD2 for D (6 bases). The CDR3 has 10 residues. Looked up from germline, CDR1 is DFQATT and CDR2 is SNEGSKA (reference sequence). The V gene lost 6 bases and the J gene lost 5 bases, with 8 bases spanning the gap. The DNA for the CDR3 is TGCAGTGCCCAGCGGGACGAGCAGTACTTC. Translating gives CSAQRDEQYF.

The chain links TRBV5-1 to TRBJ1-3; maybe TRBD1 (6 bases). This CDR3 has 17 residues. In germline, CDR1 is SGHRS, CDR2 YFSETQ. V lost 4 bases and J 1 base, leaving 18 bases between the germline ends. CDR3 sequence reads: CASSRNGQLRSGNTIYF. DNA for the CDR3: TGCGCCAGCAGCCGGAATGGACAGCTGCGTTCTGGAAACACCATATATTTT.

The DNA of the CDR3 is TGTGCCAGCAGCTTAAATTCAGTCGGCACCTCTGGAAACACCATATATTTT. It encodes CASSLNSVGTSGNTIYF. The chain recombines TRBV7-2 with TRBJ1-3; D remains ambiguous. In germline, CDR1 is SGHTA, CDR2 FQGNSA. V was shortened by 2 bases and J by 0 bases, with 14 bases between the two germline ends. This CDR3 is 17 amino acids long.

The chain recombines TRBV27 with TRBJ2-7; TRBD2 matches 7 bases. The CDR3 totals 12 residues. CDR1 and CDR2 (germline): MNHEY, SMNVEV (reference sequence). After removal of 3 bases from V and 5 bases from J, the junction contained 1 base not matched to a gene. The DNA for the CDR3 is TGTGCCAGCAGTTTGGGAGGGAACGAGCAGTACTTC. As protein: CASSLGGNEQYF.

The chain uses TRBV4-3 and TRBJ2-6; 7 bases map to TRBD1. V gave up 1 base and J gave up 1 base; unmatched junction bases: 7. CDR1 is LGHNA and CDR2 is YSLEER in the germline V gene. The CDR3 loop spans 18 amino acids. CDR3 amino acids: CASSQGYRGTSGANVLTF. The CDR3 region has the DNA TGCGCCAGCAGCCAAGGATACAGGGGAACGTCTGGGGCCAACGTCCTGACTTTC.

The chain couples TRBV4-3 to TRBJ2-2, with D perhaps given as TRBD1 or TRBD2 (5 bases each). V dropped 0 bases and J dropped 4 bases, with 9 bases sitting between them. The CDR3 loop spans 15 amino acids. Germline loops: CDR1 LGHNA, CDR2 YSLEER. The CDR3 protein is CASSQDLGRTGELFF. CDR3 DNA: TGCGCCAGCAGCCAAGACCTGGGACGCACCGGGGAGCTGTTTTTT.

This sequence joins TRBV24-1 and TRBJ2-5, with TRBD1 matching over 10 bases. With 8 bases clipped from V and 5 bases from J, the junction kept 10 bases outside the gene matches. Germline V lookup: CDR1 KGHDR, CDR2 SFDVKD. This CDR3 is built from 15 residues. CDR3 bases: TGTGCCACCAACCCCGGGACAGGGGAGGCTGAGACCCAGTACTTC. This gives the protein CATNPGTGEAETQYF.